The clone carrying this TCR beta chain was counted between two and nine times. Trimming removed 0 bases from V and 4 bases from J, with 7 bases in between. Germline V CDR1 and CDR2: SGDLS, YYNGEE. CDR3 length equals 14 residues. This specimen comes from a study of T cells in Graves' hyperthyroidism and ophthalmopathy. Investigators excluded patients with uncontrolled infection, other autoimmune disease, pregnancy or lactation. What was amplified from RNA transcripts were TCR beta CDR3 regions. With the HTBI primer set, the TCR CDR3 went through a first round of RT-PCR. TCRdb re-analysed the multiplex PCR reads in MiXCR, keeping a single row per CDR3 protein. Of around 530,000 distinct CDR3 sequences in the sample, 17% were seen once.

This TCR was recovered from a woman between 18 and 29 years old with Graves' ophthalmopathy. The chain employs TRBV9 and TRBJ1-4; the D is unclear. Sequencing was performed on blood. The CDR3 region is CASSVDGFNEKLFF. The CDR3 region has the DNA TGTGCCAGCAGCGTAGATGGCTTTAATGAAAAACTGTTTTTT.